This TCR beta chain was sequenced in a study of cytomegalovirus exposure and HLA in healthy donors. Amplification used 60 Vbeta primers and 13 Jbeta primers. TCRdb's copy holds only in-frame clones and misses some; the assay was immunoSEQ multiplex PCR. The sample shows approximately 300,000 clones, about 80% of them seen only once. Regarding donors, all were healthy bone marrow donors. Per germline, CDR1 WSHSY and CDR2 SAAADI. Trimming took 1 base from V and 8 from J; bases not matched to a gene: 4. The CDR3 extends over 13 amino acids. Sequenced material: PBMCs. The rearrangement links TRBV10-2 to TRBJ1-1; 7 bases map to TRBD1. The sequence derives from a girl aged 2-10 years in good health and CMV-seronegative. CDR3 nucleotides: TGCGCCAGCAGTGAGTTCCAGGGGGACGAAGCTTTCTTT. This gives the protein CASSEFQGDEAFF.